These T cell receptor beta chains were read from a single sample in a study of T cell responses to AZD1222 COVID-19 vaccine. The protocol was immunoSEQ multiplex PCR, while the TCRdb copy is restricted to in-frame clones and leaves out a portion. The data hold 150,000 to 180,000 clones, with about 88% observed a single time. Sequencing used peripheral blood, obtained on day 0 of AZD1222 vaccination. The receptors were gathered from an adult in good health. The CDR3 runs from the conserved cysteine through the conserved F or W. The D gene is left open where the match is weak. Some rows mark clone size as missing; the rest say once, few, many or name a class of expanded clone.

J gene,D gene,V gene,clone size,CDR3 protein,CDR3 DNA
TRBJ2-7,-,TRBV6-5,few,CASIPRGSSYEQYF,TGTGCCAGCATTCCCCGGGGGAGCTCCTACGAGCAGTACTTC
TRBJ1-3,-,TRBV7-3,once,CASSQSGPSGNTIYF,TGTGCCAGCAGCCAATCCGGGCCCTCTGGAAACACCATATATTTT
TRBJ2-1,-,TRBV5-1,-,CASSLVGMYNEQFF,TGCGCCAGCAGCTTGGTGGGAATGTACAATGAGCAGTTCTTC
TRBJ1-2,-,TRBV29-1,-,CSVTRANYGYTF,TGCAGCGTAACACGAGCTAACTATGGCTACACCTTC
TRBJ1-4,-,TRBV14,-,CASSQDTMYNEKLFF,TGTGCCAGCAGCCAAGATACCATGTATAATGAAAAACTGTTTTTT
TRBJ1-5,-,TRBV27,-,CASSSWADSNQPQHF,TGTGCCAGCAGTTCGTGGGCAGATAGCAATCAGCCCCAGCATTTT
TRBJ2-7,-,TRBV6-5,few,CASSRGPDRYEQYF,TGTGCCAGCAGCAGAGGACCCGACCGCTACGAGCAGTACTTC
TRBJ1-5,-,TRBV7-9,-,CASSSQGDQPQHF,TGTGCCAGCAGCTCTCAAGGGGATCAGCCCCAGCATTTT
TRBJ1-3,-,TRBV5-7,-,CASSPPGGRF,TGTGCCAGCAGCCCCCCGGGTGGGCGTTTT
TRBJ1-3,-,TRBV5-1,-,CASSAGAEGNTIYF,TGCGCCAGCAGCGCCGGGGCGGAGGGAAACACCATATATTTT
TRBJ1-3,-,TRBV18,-,CASSPILSGNTIYF,TGTGCCAGCTCACCAATTTTGTCCGGAAACACCATATATTTT
TRBJ1-4,TRBD1,TRBV9,-,CASSVNPGQETEKLFF,TGTGCCAGCAGCGTTAATCCGGGACAGGAAACTGAAAAACTGTTTTTT
TRBJ1-1,-,TRBV28,-,CASSLKGRDTEAFF,TGTGCCAGCAGTTTAAAGGGGCGGGACACTGAAGCTTTCTTT
TRBJ1-1,-,TRBV7-9,-,CASRTTGSNTEAFF,TGTGCCAGCAGAACCACAGGATCGAACACTGAAGCTTTCTTT
TRBJ2-1,-,TRBV7-6,-,CASSDYRDSDPYEQFF,TGTGCCAGCAGCGACTACCGGGACTCCGATCCTTATGAGCAGTTCTTC
TRBJ1-6,TRBD1,TRBV5-4,once,CASTGQGVGSPLHF,TGTGCCAGCACGGGACAGGGGGTAGGATCACCCCTCCACTTT
TRBJ2-7,-,TRBV3-1/TRBV3-2,few,CASSLPGSSYEQYF,TGTGCCAGCAGCCTACCAGGTTCATCCTACGAGCAGTACTTC
TRBJ1-1,TRBD1,TRBV11-3,-,CASSPGGKMNTEAFF,TGTGCCAGCAGCCCAGGGGGGAAGATGAACACTGAAGCTTTCTTT
TRBJ1-2,-,TRBV15,-,CATSRTPTGNSEGYTF,TGTGCCACCAGCAGAACCCCGACGGGGAATAGTGAAGGCTACACCTTC
TRBJ1-1,-,TRBV12-3/TRBV12-4,-,CASSPTGFGAFF,TGTGCCAGCAGCCCCACAGGGTTTGGGGCTTTCTTT
TRBJ2-3,-,TRBV24-1,-,CATSDLAGTDTQYF,TGTGCCACCAGTGATCTGGCAGGCACAGATACGCAGTATTTT
TRBJ2-7,TRBD1,TRBV13,-,CASSLGAGGSYEQYF,TGTGCCAGCAGCTTAGGGGCAGGGGGCTCCTACGAGCAGTACTTC
TRBJ2-5,TRBD1,TRBV9,-,CASSPPTGGLQETQYF,TGTGCCAGCAGCCCCCCGACAGGGGGCCTCCAAGAGACCCAGTACTTC
TRBJ1-6,-,TRBV5-5,-,CASSFTEQRRNMDSPLHF,TGTGCCAGCAGCTTTACGGAACAGCGCCGGAATATGGACTCACCCCTCCACTTT
TRBJ2-1,-,TRBV19,-,CASSTTVTPYNEQFF,TGTGCCAGTAGTACGACAGTAACTCCCTACAATGAGCAGTTCTTC
TRBJ2-1,-,TRBV4-2,-,CASSQDRESHNEQFF,TGTGCCAGCAGCCAAGACCGGGAGTCACACAATGAGCAGTTCTTC
TRBJ2-1,TRBD1,TRBV7-3,-,CASRPTGETYNEQFF,TGTGCCAGCAGACCCACAGGGGAAACCTACAATGAGCAGTTCTTC
TRBJ2-7,-,TRBV20-1,many,CSATLGYEQYF,TGCAGTGCTACCCTGGGCTACGAGCAGTACTTC
TRBJ2-1,-,TRBV27,-,CASRGSPTYEQFF,TGTGCCAGCAGAGGCTCACCAACATATGAGCAGTTCTTC
TRBJ1-1,-,TRBV29-1,-,CSVDRAWNTEAFF,TGCAGCGTTGACAGGGCGTGGAACACTGAAGCTTTCTTT